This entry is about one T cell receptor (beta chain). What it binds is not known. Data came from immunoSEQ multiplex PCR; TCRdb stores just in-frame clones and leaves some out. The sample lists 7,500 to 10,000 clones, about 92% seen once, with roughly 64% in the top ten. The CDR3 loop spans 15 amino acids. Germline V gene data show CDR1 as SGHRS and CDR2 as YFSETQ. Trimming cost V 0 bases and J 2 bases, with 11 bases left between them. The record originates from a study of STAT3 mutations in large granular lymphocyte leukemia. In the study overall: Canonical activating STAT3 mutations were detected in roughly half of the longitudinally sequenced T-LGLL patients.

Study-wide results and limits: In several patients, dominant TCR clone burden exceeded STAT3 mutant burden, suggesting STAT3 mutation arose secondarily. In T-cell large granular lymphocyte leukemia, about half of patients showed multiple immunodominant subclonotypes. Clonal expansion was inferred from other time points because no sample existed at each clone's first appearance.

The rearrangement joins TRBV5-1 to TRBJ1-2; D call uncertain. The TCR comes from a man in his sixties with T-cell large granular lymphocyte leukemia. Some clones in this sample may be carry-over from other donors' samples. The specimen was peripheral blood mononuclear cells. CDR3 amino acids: CASSLDPDPNYGYTF. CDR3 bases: TGCGCCAGCAGCTTGGACCCAGACCCCAACTATGGCTACACCTTC.